This T cell receptor (beta chain) was recorded in a study of T cells after yellow fever vaccination. Study-wide results and limits: The appearance of a small share of clonotypes in both CD4 and CD8 compartments was observed.

The 5'RACE template-switching step produced TCR cDNA and added a universal primer site and UMIs. TCRdb processed the 5' RACE reads anew with MiXCR; each CDR3 protein has one entry. The sample carries some 200,000 distinct CDR3 sequences, 8% to 13% recorded once. A note on this clonotype: Its matching antigen is unknown.

The sample here was CD8+ T cells sorted from PBMCs, taken 15 days after the yellow fever booster vaccination. The TCR originated in a man aged 18 to 29 who received the YFV17D yellow fever vaccine.

The CDR3 loop is CASSLELGRGWYGYTF. The CDR3 nucleotides read TGTGCCAGCAGCTTGGAACTCGGCAGGGGGTGGTATGGCTACACCTTC. This chain uses TRBV5-6 with TRBJ1-2, with 7 bases matching TRBD1. The CDR3 is 16 residues long. Germline CDR1 and CDR2: SGHDT and YYEEEE. V trimming: 0 bases; J trimming: 5 bases; junction bases outside the gene matches: 10.